The T cell receptor beta chain described here comes from a study of cytomegalovirus exposure and HLA in healthy donors. Using immunoSEQ multiplex PCR, the repertoire was profiled, and TCRdb retains in-frame clones only, with some absent. This repertoire shows approximately 160,000 clones, about 89% found once; its top ten account for around 3%. This clone was counted once. This sequence originates from a woman between 18 and 29 years old in good health and CMV-seropositive. The sample comprised PBMCs.

The CDR3 nucleotides are TGTGCCAGCTCACGGACAGGGCGCGGGACCCTTAGCAATCAGCCCCAGCATTTT. Encoded protein: CASSRTGRGTLSNQPQHF. This chain links TRBV18 with TRBJ1-5; 8 positions match TRBD1. Germline V lookup: CDR1 KGHSH, CDR2 LQKENI. This CDR3 comprises 18 residues. The trim removed 4 bases at V and 0 bases at J, leaving 11 bases unmatched.